These 22 T cell receptor beta chains share one sample of origin, sequenced in a study of blood T cells in healthy people across ages. A sample-barcoded 5' primer and a J-beta primer mix were used in a second PCR of roughly 6 to 11 cycles. TCRdb passed the 5' RACE reads through MiXCR, listing each CDR3 protein once. Of around 1,100,000 distinct CDR3 sequences listed, about two fifths were seen once; the top ten hold around 12%. Specimen: blood. Source of these receptors: a man in his late teens or twenties in good health.

This sequence joins TRBV6-1 and TRBJ2-4; D is unresolved. Germline CDR1 is MNHNS and CDR2 is SASEGT. V lost 6 bases and J lost 0, with 9 bases in between. The CDR3 has 14 residues. CDR3 protein: CASRTDKAKNIQYF. CDR3 nucleotides: TGTGCCAGCAGGACTGACAAAGCCAAAAACATTCAGTACTTC.

Comments on this clonotype: A clone one base away is much larger, so this may be a read error. The chain carries TRBV7-2 and TRBJ2-3, with D possibly being TRBD1 (5 bases). CDR1 SGHTA and CDR2 FQGNSA come from the germline V gene. There are 14 residues in the CDR3. Here the CDR3 DNA reads TGTGTCAGCAGCCGTGTAAGGGGTTCCGATACGCAGTATTTT. As protein: CVSSRVRGSDTQYF.

For this clonotype: At one of its ends the junction is not consistent with the germline gene, which may arise from a read error. V and J are TRBV15 and TRBJ1-1; TRBD1 aligns across 8 bases. Germline CDR1 LNHNV, CDR2 YYDKDF (reference sequence). CDR3 size: 16 residues. CDR3 nucleotides: TGTGCCACCAGCAGTAACCCGGGACAGGTTAGCACTGCAGCTTTCTTT. Protein sequence: CATSSNPGQVSTAAFF.

The V gene is TRBV5-1, the J gene TRBJ1-2, with D uncertain. V lost 5 bases, J lost 8 bases, and 13 bases lay in between. Germline loops: CDR1 SGHRS, CDR2 YFSETQ. CDR3 length: 12 amino acids. CDR3 bases: TGCGCCAGCAGGTCAGAAGAAGGCGGCTACACCTTC. Protein: CASRSEEGGYTF.

CDR3 coding DNA: TGTGCCATCAGTGAGGACCCAACCTACAATGAGCAGTTCTTC. Amino acids: CAISEDPTYNEQFF. V is TRBV10-3 and J is TRBJ2-1; D gene ambiguous. The germline V gene has CDR1 ENHRY and CDR2 SYGVKD. This CDR3 contains 14 residues. V was trimmed by 2 bases and J by 2 bases, leaving 7 bases between them.

J is TRBJ1-1 and V is TRBV7-2; D remains ambiguous. Germline V CDR1 and CDR2: SGHTA, FQGNSA. This CDR3 has 15 amino acids. V lost 4 bases to trimming and J lost 4 bases, with 16 bases between them. The CDR3 loop reads CASSSPLEPGTEAFF. The CDR3, as DNA: TGTGCCAGCAGCTCCCCTCTTGAACCCGGCACTGAAGCTTTCTTT.

The chain has TRBV14 and TRBJ1-2; D gene unclear. Germline V gene data show CDR1 as SGHDN and CDR2 as FVKESK. V dropped 0 bases and J dropped 2 bases, with 10 bases sitting between them. CDR3 length: 15 amino acids. Here the CDR3 reads CASSQEARTNYGYTF. CDR3 sequence (DNA): TGTGCCAGCAGCCAAGAGGCCAGGACGAACTATGGCTACACCTTC.

J is TRBJ1-5 and V is TRBV28, with D perhaps TRBD1 (6 bases). Trimming shortened V by 6 bases and J by 0 bases, and 18 bases separated the two germline ends. Germline CDR1 is MDHEN and CDR2 is SYDVKM. The CDR3 runs 17 residues. CDR3 sequence: CASSPWGGGDSNQPQHF. In nucleotides, the CDR3 is TGTGCCAGCAGCCCCTGGGGAGGGGGGGATAGCAATCAGCCCCAGCATTTT.

This clonotype is a singleton in its sample. The junction does not match germline at one end; this may be a read error. The chain employs TRBV12-3 or TRBV12-4 and TRBJ2-2, with TRBD2 as a possible D gene (5 bases). The CDR3 loop spans 13 amino acids. The CDR3 is CASSSEITGELFF. As DNA, the CDR3 is TGTGCCAGCAGTTCAGAAATCACCGGGGAGTTGTTTTTT.

The chain recombines TRBV27 with TRBJ2-4; D is possibly TRBD1 (6 bases). The J call may be in error: the DNA end matches TRBJ2-7 better. From germline, CDR1 is MNHEY and CDR2 SMNVEV (reference sequence). This CDR3 comprises 15 residues. The CDR3 loop reads CASSLGTGPSHEQYF. CDR3 coding DNA: TGTGCCAGCAGTTTGGGTACAGGGCCATCCCACGAGCAGTACTTC.

This clonotype has just a few counts. The CDR3 loop reads CASSLATGLAGETQYF. CDR3 bases: TGTGCCAGCAGCTTAGCAACCGGACTAGCGGGGGAGACCCAGTACTTC. This sequence joins TRBV7-9 and TRBJ2-5; 12 bases fit TRBD2. The CDR3 sequence is 16 residues long. V was pared by 0 bases and J by 5 bases, with 4 bases of the junction left unmatched. The germline V gene has CDR1 SEHNR and CDR2 FQNEAQ (reference sequence).

The CDR3 here is CASSPPDRGVVEQFF. CDR3 in DNA: TGTGCCAGCAGCCCCCCGGACAGGGGAGTAGTTGAGCAGTTCTTC. The V call is TRBV7-9, the J call TRBJ2-1; 9 bases fit TRBD1. The germline V gene has CDR1 SEHNR and CDR2 FQNEAQ (reference sequence). The CDR3 consists of 15 residues. The V gene end was trimmed by 5 bases and the J gene end by 9 bases; junction bases not matched to a gene: 11.

This clonotype was counted only a few times. The chain employs TRBV21-1 and TRBJ1-2; the table assigns TRBD1, which was not confirmed against the DNA. TRBV21-1 is a pseudogene segment. The CDR3 covers 24 residues. The CDR3 coding sequence is TGTGCCAGCAGCCAAAGGTTTACCGGGACAGGCGACTGTACCCACCCTACCACTAACTATGGCTACACCTTC. Residues: CASSQRFTGTGDCTHPTTNYGYTF.

The table lists this clonotype with a few counts. V usage is TRBV28 and J usage is TRBJ2-1, with D unresolved. This CDR3 has 12 residues. Trimming pared 8 bases from V and 7 bases from J, leaving 12 bases between. Germline loops: CDR1 MDHEN, CDR2 SYDVKM. The CDR3 sequence is CASHTPKNEQFF. As DNA, the CDR3 is TGTGCCAGCCACACCCCTAAGAATGAGCAGTTCTTC.

About this clonotype itself: A much larger clonotype is one base distant, so this may be a read error. The chain recombines TRBV20-1 with TRBJ2-1, with TRBD2 matching 9 bases. The length of the CDR3 is 13 residues. Looked up from germline, CDR1 is DFQATT and CDR2 is SNEGSKA (reference sequence). The trim removed 6 bases at V and 13 bases at J, leaving 13 bases unmatched. The CDR3 reads CSALTSGPETQFF. The DNA of the CDR3 is TGCAGTGCCTTGACTAGCGGACCAGAGACCCAGTTCTTC.

This clonotype was counted between two and nine times. The chain carries TRBV20-1 and TRBJ2-3, with TRBD1 matching 10 bases. Germline assignment: CDR1 DFQATT and CDR2 SNEGSKA (reference sequence). The CDR3 covers 14 residues. V lost 5 bases to trimming and J lost 5 bases; unmatched junction nucleotides: 7. CDR3 amino acids: CSAPTGGAVDTQYF. CDR3 nucleotides: TGCAGTGCTCCGACAGGGGGCGCGGTAGATACGCAGTATTTT.

The V call is TRBV12-3 or TRBV12-4, the J call TRBJ1-5; the D is unclear. The CDR3 is made up of 13 amino acids. V shed 3 bases and J shed 7 bases, with 10 bases lying between them. This chain's CDR3 is CASSFVVGQPQHF. CDR3 nucleotide sequence: TGTGCCAGCAGTTTCGTGGTAGGGCAGCCCCAGCATTTT.

This clonotype was seen more than once but under ten times. The chain joins TRBV7-2 to TRBJ1-6; unclear D gene. CDR1 and CDR2 (germline): SGHTA, FQGNSA. The CDR3 totals 16 residues. The V gene lost 1 base and the J gene lost 6 bases, with 13 bases spanning the gap. The CDR3 is CASSLEAEFLNSPLHF. DNA of the CDR3: TGTGCCAGCAGCTTAGAGGCGGAATTTCTTAATTCACCCCTCCACTTT.

This CDR3 reads CASSQTWGGGNQPQHF. CDR3 DNA sequence: TGTGCCAGCAGTCAAACCTGGGGAGGGGGCAATCAGCCCCAGCATTTT. The V gene is TRBV12-3 or TRBV12-4, the J gene TRBJ1-5; tentative D call: TRBD1 (5 bases). V dropped 5 bases and J dropped 2 bases, with 16 bases sitting between them. This CDR3 has 16 amino acids.

This clonotype has just a few counts. The genes are TRBV20-1 and TRBJ2-5; D remains ambiguous. The CDR3 runs to 13 residues. Trimming left V 6 bases short and J 1 base short, with 12 bases between. Germline V gives CDR1 DFQATT, CDR2 SNEGSKA (reference sequence). The CDR3 DNA sequence: TGCAGTGCCCCGATAATCTCCCAAGAGACCCAGTACTTC. It specifies CSAPIISQETQYF.

The chain combines TRBV28 with TRBJ2-4; D is unresolved. V was trimmed by 6 bases and J by 13 bases, leaving 28 bases between them. From germline, CDR1 is MDHEN and CDR2 SYDVKM. CDR3 length equals 16 residues. CDR3 amino acids: CASSLRTRRSYNEQYF. The CDR3 nucleotides read TGTGCCAGCAGCCTAAGGACCAGGCGCTCCTACAATGAGCAGTACTTC.

This clonotype was seen more than once but under ten times. The chain employs TRBV20-1 and TRBJ2-5; D is unclear. The V and J ends lost 3 bases and 1 base respectively, with 6 bases between them. Per germline, CDR1 DFQATT and CDR2 SNEGSKA (reference sequence). The CDR3 sequence is 12 residues long. The DNA for the CDR3 is TGCAGTGCTAGGAGTCTCCAAGAGACCCAGTACTTC. Protein sequence: CSARSLQETQYF.